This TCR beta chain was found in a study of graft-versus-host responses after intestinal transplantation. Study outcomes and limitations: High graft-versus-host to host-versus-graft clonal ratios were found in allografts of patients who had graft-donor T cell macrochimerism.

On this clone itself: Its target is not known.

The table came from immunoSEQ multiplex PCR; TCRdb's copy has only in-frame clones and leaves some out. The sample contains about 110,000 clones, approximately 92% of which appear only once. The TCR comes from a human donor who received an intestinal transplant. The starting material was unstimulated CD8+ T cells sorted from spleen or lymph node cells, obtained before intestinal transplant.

The CDR3 nucleotides are TGTGCCAGCATCCTCTTGGGAGGGGCAGGCGAGCAGTACTTC. Translation: CASILLGGAGEQYF. J is TRBJ2-7 and V is TRBV5-6; TRBD2 matches 7 bases. The CDR3 is 14 residues long. V lost 6 bases to trimming and J lost 6 bases; unmatched junction nucleotides: 12. Looked up from germline, CDR1 is SGHDT and CDR2 is YYEEEE.